This TCR beta chain was captured by sequencing in a study of T-cell reconstitution after alpha-beta-depleted transplantation in children. Trimming cost V 2 bases and J 1 base; bases outside gene matches: 4. CDR1 is SGHDN, CDR2 FVKESK, per germline. The CDR3 is made up of 16 amino acids. TCRbeta library construction was performed incorporating unique molecular identifiers. TCRdb re-analysed the PCR reads in MiXCR, keeping a single row per CDR3 protein. The repertoire has about 1,000,000 distinct CDR3 sequences, around 30% of them found once; the top ten carry more than 25%. On this clonotype: Its antigen is currently unknown.

Study-wide results and limits: Some patients' high day-60 TCRbeta diversity was traced to surviving recipient T cells and thymic progenitors. As was reported, about two months after transplant, alpha-beta T cells came from several hundred expanded graft clones.

This receptor was identified in a boy under two years old who had a stem cell transplant for SCID, so the T cells may come from the graft donor. The chain joins TRBV14 to TRBJ2-2; 7 bases are a match to TRBD1. The sample consisted of PBMCs, mostly from graft donor cells, taken 360 days after TCRalphabeta/CD19-depleted stem cell transplant. CDR3 DNA sequence: TGTGCCAGCAGCCAACCGACAGGGAGGAACACCGGGGAGCTGTTTTTT. As protein: CASSQPTGRNTGELFF.